Listed below are T cell receptor beta chains from one sample, sequenced in a study of blood T cell repertoires in COVID-19. Generated by immunoSEQ multiplex PCR, the TCRdb table keeps only in-frame clones and is missing some. The sample consists of roughly 200,000 clones, about 91% of them appearing once. The sequencing input was PBMCs or T cells enriched from blood (not recorded which). Source of these receptors: a woman in her thirties or forties with acute COVID-19. The CDR3 runs from the conserved cysteine through the conserved F or W. The order of the fields is J gene, D gene, clone size, V gene, CDR3 DNA, CDR3 protein. The D gene is left open where the match is weak. Only some rows state a clone size, as once, few, many or a class for expanded clones.

>TRBJ2-4|NA|NA|TRBV5-4
TGTGCCAGCAGCCCCGACAGAAAAAACATTCAGTACTTC
CASSPDRKNIQYF
>TRBJ2-1|TRBD2|NA|TRBV7-9
TGTGCCAGCAGCTTTGGCGGGAGGGCCGATGAGCAGTTCTTC
CASSFGGRADEQFF
>TRBJ1-1|TRBD1|once|TRBV5-6
TGTGCCAGCAGCTCCCCTTCGACAGGGGACCTTCTAGCTTTCTTT
CASSSPSTGDLLAFF
>TRBJ2-2|NA|once|TRBV5-1
TGCGCCAGCAGCTCTTGGGGCGCGGCGAACACCGGGGAGCTGTTTTTT
CASSSWGAANTGELFF
>TRBJ2-1|NA|NA|TRBV4-3
TGCGCCAGCAGCCAAGATCTTGACATTGGAATTCAGTTCTTC
CASSQDLDIGIQFF
>TRBJ2-1|NA|NA|TRBV11-1
TGTGCCAGCAGCTTAGATAAAACCTACAATGAGCAGTTCTTC
CASSLDKTYNEQFF
>TRBJ1-2|TRBD1|NA|TRBV2
TGTGCCAGCACGGGACAGGGGGACGGCTACACCTTC
CASTGQGDGYTF
>TRBJ1-1|NA|NA|TRBV19
TGTGCCAGTAGTATTCGTCAGGGCGGCACGTCAGGGAACACTGAAGCTTTCTTT
CASSIRQGGTSGNTEAFF
>TRBJ2-7|NA|NA|TRBV12-3/TRBV12-4
TGTGCCAGCAGTTTAGAGGACAGTTACGAGCAGTACTTC
CASSLEDSYEQYF
>TRBJ2-3|NA|once|TRBV30
TGTGCCTGGATCGGAGGCGCCCCTAGCACAGATACGCAGTATTTT
CAWIGGAPSTDTQYF
>TRBJ1-4|TRBD1|NA|TRBV19
TGTGCCAGTAGTATCGGGACAGGGAAACTGTTTTTT
CASSIGTGKLFF
>TRBJ1-4|TRBD1|NA|TRBV29-1
TGCAGCGTGACGAGACAGGGTATGGAAAAACTGTTTTTT
CSVTRQGMEKLFF
>TRBJ2-1|NA|few|TRBV4-1
TGCGCCAGCAGCCAAGTGCGCCAGGGGCGAGGAGAGCAGTTCTTC
CASSQVRQGRGEQFF
>TRBJ2-1|NA|NA|TRBV5-1
TGCGCCAGCAGCTTGAAAGAATTAGCGGCATACAATGAGCAGTTCTTC
CASSLKELAAYNEQFF
>TRBJ1-2|NA|once|TRBV6-5
TGTGCCAGCGGACTTCATCAGTCGGCCGTCGGGGGCTACACCTTC
CASGLHQSAVGGYTF
>TRBJ1-5|TRBD1|NA|TRBV15
TGTGCCACCACTAAGGACAGGGGAAGCAATCAGCCCCAGCATTTT
CATTKDRGSNQPQHF
>TRBJ2-7|TRBD2|NA|TRBV2
TGTGCCAGCACTAGCGGGAGCTCCTACGAGCAGTACTTC
CASTSGSSYEQYF
>TRBJ1-1|TRBD1|NA|TRBV28
TGTGCCAGCAGTTCACAGGGGGCAGGCAACACTGAAGCTTTCTTT
CASSSQGAGNTEAFF
>TRBJ2-2|NA|once|TRBV2
TGTGCCAGCAGTGACGGGGGTAAGCGGGACACCGGGGAGCTGTTTTTT
CASSDGGKRDTGELFF
>TRBJ1-1|TRBD1|once|TRBV5-1
TGCGCCAGCAGGGAGACAGGGTCTGGCGGTGCCCGACTGAACACTGAAGCTTTCTTT
CASRETGSGGARLNTEAFF
>TRBJ2-7|TRBD1|NA|TRBV7-8
TGTGCCAGCAGAACCGGGGGACAGGGGGCTTACGAGCAGTACTTC
CASRTGGQGAYEQYF
>TRBJ1-1|TRBD1|NA|TRBV5-1
TGCGCCAGCAGCCCCAGAGGACAGGACACTGAAGCTTTCTTT
CASSPRGQDTEAFF
>TRBJ1-4|NA|NA|TRBV7-9
TGTGCCAGCAGCTCCCCCCAGTTAGGCGGACTGTTTTTT
CASSSPQLGGLFF
>TRBJ2-3|TRBD2|NA|TRBV18
TGTGCCAGCTCACCACCGGCGGGAGTTGGTACGCAGTATTTT
CASSPPAGVGTQYF
>TRBJ2-7|NA|once|TRBV5-4
TGTGCCAGCAGCTTGGATAGCGGCCGCTCCTACGAGCAGTACTTC
CASSLDSGRSYEQYF
>TRBJ2-1|TRBD2|NA|TRBV18
TGTGCCAGCTCACTTCTGGCGGGAGTTGTGTATGAGCAGTTCTTC
CASSLLAGVVYEQFF
>TRBJ1-1|TRBD1|NA|TRBV9
TGTGCCAGCAGCTCCCCGGACAGGGGGTCGTCTGAAGCTTTCTTT
CASSSPDRGSSEAFF
>TRBJ2-7|TRBD1|NA|TRBV7-9
TGTGCCAGCAGGCAGGGACAGGGGGCCCACGAGCAGTACTTC
CASRQGQGAHEQYF
>TRBJ2-3|TRBD2|NA|TRBV7-2
TGTGCCAGCAGCTTCCAAGCGGGAACAGATACGCAGTATTTT
CASSFQAGTDTQYF
>TRBJ2-1|NA|NA|TRBV2
TGTGCCAGCAGTGATCAGGGTGGGTGGAATGAGCAGTTCTTC
CASSDQGGWNEQFF
>TRBJ2-3|NA|NA|TRBV12-3/TRBV12-4
TGTGCCAGCAGGTTAACTTCAGATACGCAGTATTTT
CASRLTSDTQYF
>TRBJ1-1|NA|NA|TRBV2
TGTGCCAGCAGTAAAAGAGGAACTGAAGCTTTCTTT
CASSKRGTEAFF
>TRBJ1-4|NA|NA|TRBV6-5
TGTGCCAGCACAGAGCTACGCCTACCCGGGGAAAAACTGTTTTTT
CASTELRLPGEKLFF
>TRBJ2-1|NA|NA|TRBV6-2/TRBV6-3
TGTGCCAGCAGTTACGGGGGGGGCTTCAACAATGAGCAGTTCTTC
CASSYGGGFNNEQFF
>TRBJ1-5|NA|NA|TRBV2
TGTGCCAGCAGTGAAGCTAGGGAGGCTCAGCCCCAGCATTTT
CASSEAREAQPQHF
>TRBJ2-7|NA|NA|TRBV27
TGTGCCAGCAGTTTATTTGCGGGGCGGGCCTACGAGCAGTACTTC
CASSLFAGRAYEQYF
>TRBJ2-1|TRBD2|NA|TRBV7-9
TGTGCCAGCAGCTTAGGGCTAGCGGGAATCCAGCAGTTCTTC
CASSLGLAGIQQFF
>TRBJ1-4|NA|NA|TRBV5-1
TGCGCCAGCAGCTTGGCCGGTGGTGTTGAAAAACTGTTTTTT
CASSLAGGVEKLFF
>TRBJ2-1|TRBD2|NA|TRBV6-5
TGTGCCAGCAGTTCTAGCGGGGGGTACAATGAGCAGTTCTTC
CASSSSGGYNEQFF
>TRBJ2-7|TRBD2|NA|TRBV7-6
TGTGCCAGCAGCTCCCGCTCGGGGGGGCACTCCTACGAGCAGTACTTC
CASSSRSGGHSYEQYF
>TRBJ2-1|NA|NA|TRBV27
TGTGCCAGCAGGGCAGCGGGCAGGGCAGACTACAATGAGCAGTTCTTC
CASRAAGRADYNEQFF
>TRBJ2-6|NA|NA|TRBV9
TGTGCCAGCAGCGTAGACCCCCGGACAGTAGGAACTGGGGCCAACGTCCTGACTTTC
CASSVDPRTVGTGANVLTF
>TRBJ2-7|NA|NA|TRBV5-1
TGCGCCAGCAGCTTGGCCCAGGGAAACGAGCAGTACTTC
CASSLAQGNEQYF
>TRBJ2-7|TRBD1|few|TRBV2
TGTGCCAGCAGGGAACAGGGGGAGCAGTACTTC
CASREQGEQYF
>TRBJ2-3|TRBD2|NA|TRBV5-1
TGCGCCAGCAGCTCGCTCTTAGCGGGGGGGAACACAGATACGCAGTATTTT
CASSSLLAGGNTDTQYF
>TRBJ1-5|NA|NA|TRBV4-2
TGTGCCAGCAGCCAAGACTGGTCTGCGCAGCCCCAGCATTTT
CASSQDWSAQPQHF
>TRBJ2-1|TRBD2|NA|TRBV4-1
TGCGCCAGCAGCCAAGCCCCGGCGGGAGGGAACAATGAGCAGTTCTTC
CASSQAPAGGNNEQFF
>TRBJ2-7|TRBD1|once|TRBV6-5
TGTGCCAGCACCAGAGGGGGCACCTACGAGCAGTACTTC
CASTRGGTYEQYF
>TRBJ2-1|NA|NA|TRBV24-1
TGTGCCACCAGTGATTTTCCCAGACAGATCAATGAGCAGTTCTTC
CATSDFPRQINEQFF
>TRBJ2-7|NA|NA|TRBV28
TGTGCCAGCAGTTTTCGGGGGGCAGACGAGCAGTACTTC
CASSFRGADEQYF
>TRBJ1-5|NA|NA|TRBV28
TGTGCCACCGCGACAAACCATCAGCCCCAGCATTTT
CATATNHQPQHF
>TRBJ2-3|NA|NA|TRBV29-1
TGCAGCGTTGAGCGGGGATCCCCCACAGATACGCAGTATTTT
CSVERGSPTDTQYF
>TRBJ2-3|TRBD2|NA|TRBV5-5
TGTGCCAGCAGCTTTGGCGGGAGGGCAGATACGCAGTATTTT
CASSFGGRADTQYF
>TRBJ1-4|NA|NA|TRBV2
TGTGCCAGCAGAGATTGGGCTGCAACTAATGAAAAACTGTTTTTT
CASRDWAATNEKLFF
>TRBJ2-5|TRBD1|NA|TRBV5-1
TGCGCCAGCAGCTCATGGACAGGCGAAGAGACCCAGTACTTC
CASSSWTGEETQYF
>TRBJ1-3|NA|once|TRBV11-2
TGTGCCAGCAGCTTAGATTCGGGGGACACCATATATTTT
CASSLDSGDTIYF